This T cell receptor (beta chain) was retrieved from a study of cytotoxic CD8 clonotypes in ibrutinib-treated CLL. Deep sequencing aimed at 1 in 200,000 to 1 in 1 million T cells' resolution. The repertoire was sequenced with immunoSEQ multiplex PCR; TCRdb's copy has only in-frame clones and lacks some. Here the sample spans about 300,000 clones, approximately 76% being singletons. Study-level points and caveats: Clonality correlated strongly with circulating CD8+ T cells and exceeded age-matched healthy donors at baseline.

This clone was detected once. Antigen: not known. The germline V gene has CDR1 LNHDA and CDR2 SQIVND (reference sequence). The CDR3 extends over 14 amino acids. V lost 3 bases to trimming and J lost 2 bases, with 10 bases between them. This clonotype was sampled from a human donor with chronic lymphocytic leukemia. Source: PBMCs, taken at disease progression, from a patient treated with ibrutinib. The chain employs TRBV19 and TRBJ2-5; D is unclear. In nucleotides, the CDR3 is TGTGCCAGTAGTATGGTCGCTAGGCAAGAGACCCAGTACTTC. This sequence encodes CASSMVARQETQYF. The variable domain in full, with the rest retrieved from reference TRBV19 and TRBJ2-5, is DGGITQSPKYLFRKEGQNVTLSCEQNLNHDAMYWYRQDPGQGLRLIYYSQIVNDFQKGDIAEGYSVSREKKESFPLTVTSAQKNPTAFYLCASSMVARQETQYFGPGTRLLVL.